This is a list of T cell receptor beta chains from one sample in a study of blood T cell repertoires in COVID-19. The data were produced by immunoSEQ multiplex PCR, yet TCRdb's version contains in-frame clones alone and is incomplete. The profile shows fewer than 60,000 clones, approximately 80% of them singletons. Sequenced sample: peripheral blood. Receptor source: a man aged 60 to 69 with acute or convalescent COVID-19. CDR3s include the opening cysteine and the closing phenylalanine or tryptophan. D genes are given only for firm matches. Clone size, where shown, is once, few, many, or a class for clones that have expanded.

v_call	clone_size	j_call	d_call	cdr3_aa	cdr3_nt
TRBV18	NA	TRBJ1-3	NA	CASSPTRANGNTIYF	TGTGCCAGCTCACCAACCAGGGCAAACGGAAACACCATATATTTT
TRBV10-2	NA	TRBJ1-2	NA	CASSDGRQTYGYTF	TGCGCCAGCAGTGATGGCAGGCAAACCTATGGCTACACCTTC
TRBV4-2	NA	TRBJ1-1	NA	CASSQGLTGKATEAFF	TGTGCCAGCAGCCAAGGCCTCACAGGGAAGGCCACTGAAGCTTTCTTT
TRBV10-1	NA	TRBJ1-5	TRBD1	CASSEPELIRQGASQPQHF	TGCGCCAGCAGTGAGCCGGAGCTTATTCGACAGGGGGCAAGTCAGCCCCAGCATTTT
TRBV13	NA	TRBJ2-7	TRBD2	CASSTFSGGPQGKQYF	TGTGCCAGCAGCACCTTTAGCGGGGGGCCCCAGGGGAAGCAGTACTTC
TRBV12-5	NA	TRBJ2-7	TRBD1	CASGLGDSFAYEQYF	TGTGCTAGTGGTTTGGGGGACAGCTTTGCCTACGAGCAGTACTTC
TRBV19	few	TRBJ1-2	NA	CASSIGRNFPYGYTF	TGTGCCAGTAGTATAGGCAGGAACTTCCCCTATGGCTACACCTTC
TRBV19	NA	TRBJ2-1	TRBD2	CASSVAGTYNEQFF	TGTGCCAGTAGTGTAGCGGGGACCTACAATGAGCAGTTCTTC
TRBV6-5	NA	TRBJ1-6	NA	CASSYSLAAYNSPLHF	TGTGCCAGCAGTTACTCTCTGGCAGCCTATAATTCACCCCTCCACTTT
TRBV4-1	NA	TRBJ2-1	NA	CASSQVDIISYNEQFF	TGCGCCAGCAGCCAAGTGGACATAATCTCCTACAATGAGCAGTTCTTC
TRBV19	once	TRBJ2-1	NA	CASSQKGGYEQFF	TGTGCCAGTAGTCAAAAGGGAGGCTATGAGCAGTTCTTC
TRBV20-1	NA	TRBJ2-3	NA	CSAAGTDTQYF	TGCAGTGCTGCGGGCACAGATACGCAGTATTTT
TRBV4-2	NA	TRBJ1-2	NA	CASSQEVGGTNYGYTF	TGTGCCAGCAGCCAAGAAGTGGGGGGGACTAACTATGGCTACACCTTC
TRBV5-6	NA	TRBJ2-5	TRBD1	CASSWDSFQETQYF	TGTGCCAGCAGCTGGGACAGTTTCCAAGAGACCCAGTACTTC
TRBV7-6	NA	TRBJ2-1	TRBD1	CASSLGDRDYNEQFF	TGTGCCAGCAGCTTAGGGGACAGGGACTACAATGAGCAGTTCTTC
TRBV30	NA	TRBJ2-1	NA	CAWSTQGHEQFF	TGTGCCTGGAGTACACAGGGTCATGAGCAGTTCTTC
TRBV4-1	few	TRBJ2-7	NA	CASSQEPTVSRYEQYF	TGCGCCAGCAGCCAAGAGCCGACAGTGAGTCGATACGAGCAGTACTTC
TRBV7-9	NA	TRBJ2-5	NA	CASRTAVGSGETQYF	TGTGCCAGCAGAACTGCAGTCGGGTCTGGCGAGACCCAGTACTTC
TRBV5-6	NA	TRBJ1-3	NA	CASNGQILSGNTIYF	TGTGCCAGCAACGGACAGATCCTCTCTGGAAACACCATATATTTT
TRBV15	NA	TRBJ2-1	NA	CATSRGRNEQFF	TGTGCCACCAGCAGAGGGAGGAATGAGCAGTTCTTC
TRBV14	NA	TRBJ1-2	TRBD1	CASSPDRVGYTF	TGTGCCAGCAGCCCTGACAGGGTTGGCTACACCTTC
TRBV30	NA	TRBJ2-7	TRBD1	CAWVGQGDEQYF	TGTGCCTGGGTGGGACAGGGTGACGAGCAGTACTTC
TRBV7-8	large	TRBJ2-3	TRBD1	CASSRWDSSYTDTQYF	TGTGCCAGCAGCCGCTGGGACAGCTCTTACACAGATACGCAGTATTTT
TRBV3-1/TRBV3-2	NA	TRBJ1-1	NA	CASSHMGLNTEAFF	TGTGCCAGCAGCCACATGGGGCTGAACACTGAAGCTTTCTTT
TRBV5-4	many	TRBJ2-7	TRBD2	CASSLAAGGALNEQYF	TGTGCCAGCAGCTTGGCGGCGGGGGGCGCTTTGAACGAGCAGTACTTC
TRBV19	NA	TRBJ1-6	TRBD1	CASRGQGNNSPLHF	TGTGCCAGTAGAGGACAGGGGAATAATTCACCCCTCCACTTT
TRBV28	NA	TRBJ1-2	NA	CASSLSSPEGYGYTF	TGTGCCAGCAGTTTGAGTTCCCCCGAGGGCTATGGCTACACCTTC
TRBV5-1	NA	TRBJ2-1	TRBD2	CASSSRGTSVLNEQFF	TGCGCCAGCAGCTCCCGAGGGACTAGCGTTCTCAATGAGCAGTTCTTC
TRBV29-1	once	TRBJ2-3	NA	CSVEDIPDTQYF	TGCAGCGTTGAAGATATTCCAGATACGCAGTATTTT
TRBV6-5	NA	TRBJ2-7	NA	CASSYSSPITSEQYF	TGTGCCAGCAGTTACTCATCACCGATCACATCCGAGCAGTACTTC
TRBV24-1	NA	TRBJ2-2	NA	CATSDLPRLNTGELFF	TGTGCCACCAGTGATTTGCCCAGGTTGAACACCGGGGAGCTGTTTTTT
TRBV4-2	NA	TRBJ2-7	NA	CASSQEVRGLSYEQYF	TGTGCCAGCAGCCAAGAAGTAAGGGGACTCTCCTACGAGCAGTACTTC
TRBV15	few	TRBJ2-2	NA	CATSRASTNTGELFF	TGTGCCACCAGCAGAGCCAGTACGAACACCGGGGAGCTGTTTTTT
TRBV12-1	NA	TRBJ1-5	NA	CASRRRPGSYQPQHF	TGTGCCAGCAGACGAAGGCCCGGGAGTTATCAGCCCCAGCATTTT
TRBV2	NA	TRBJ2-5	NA	CASRVGHGQETQYF	TGTGCCAGCAGAGTGGGACACGGCCAAGAGACCCAGTACTTC
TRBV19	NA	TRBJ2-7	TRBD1	CASSIEQGPTYEQYF	TGTGCCAGTAGTATAGAACAGGGGCCGACCTACGAGCAGTACTTC
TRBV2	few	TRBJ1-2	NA	CARGSGGNYGYTF	TGTGCCCGAGGGAGTGGCGGGAACTATGGCTACACCTTC
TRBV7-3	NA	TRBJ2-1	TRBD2	CASSPIAGGLSSYNEQFF	TGTGCCAGCAGCCCGATAGCGGGGGGTCTAAGCTCCTACAATGAGCAGTTCTTC
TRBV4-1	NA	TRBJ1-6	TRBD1	CASSQPQGVTYNSPLHF	TGCGCCAGCAGCCAACCGCAGGGGGTAACCTATAATTCACCCCTCCACTTT
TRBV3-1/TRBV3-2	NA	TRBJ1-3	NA	CASSPSPGNTIYF	TGTGCCAGCAGCCCCAGTCCGGGAAACACCATATATTTT
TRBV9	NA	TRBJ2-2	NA	CASSTGNTGELFF	TGTGCCAGCAGCACAGGTAACACCGGGGAGCTGTTTTTT
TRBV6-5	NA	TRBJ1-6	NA	CASSYSTGNSPLHF	TGTGCCAGCAGTTACTCGACAGGCAACTCACCCCTCCACTTT
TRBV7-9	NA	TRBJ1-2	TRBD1	CASSKRQGEDHGGYTF	TGTGCCAGCAGCAAACGACAGGGTGAGGATCACGGGGGCTACACCTTC
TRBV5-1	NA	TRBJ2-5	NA	CASSLSGDSRETQYF	TGCGCCAGCAGCTTGTCCGGGGATAGTCGGGAGACCCAGTACTTC
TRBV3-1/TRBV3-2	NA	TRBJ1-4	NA	CASSQERNLGSEKLFF	TGTGCCAGCAGCCAAGAAAGAAACCTAGGTAGTGAAAAACTGTTTTTT
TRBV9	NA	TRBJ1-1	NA	CASSVTVLNTEAFF	TGTGCCAGCAGCGTAACGGTGCTGAACACTGAAGCTTTCTTT
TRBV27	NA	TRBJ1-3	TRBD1	CASRRAGTGTSSGNTIYF	TGTGCCAGCAGACGGGCCGGGACAGGAACGAGCTCTGGAAACACCATATATTTT
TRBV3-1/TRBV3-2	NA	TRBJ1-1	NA	CASSQPGGTEAFF	TGTGCCAGCAGCCAACCTGGAGGCACTGAAGCTTTCTTT